Following are 23 T cell receptor beta chains from one sample sequenced in a study of T cells expressing NK-cell markers. TCRdb re-called the 5' RACE reads; every CDR3 protein appears as one record, without DNA. In total, the table holds some 110,000 distinct CDR3 sequences. The sample taken for sequencing was blood T cells: a sorted CD56 or NKG2C T cell subset, CD4+ or CD8+ T cells, or bulk PBMC T cells (not recorded which). These receptors originate from a woman between 18 and 75 years old in good health.

The chain links TRBV28 to TRBJ2-2. Germline CDR1 and CDR2: MDHEN and SYDVKM. The CDR3 has 15 amino acids. CDR3 protein: CASSFALADTGELFF.

This chain joins TRBV25-1 and TRBJ2-6. The CDR3 extends over 15 amino acids. Germline V gene data show CDR1 as MGHDK and CDR2 as SYGVNS. The CDR3 loop is CASSEGVTGANVLTF.

This chain uses TRBV12-3 or TRBV12-4 with TRBJ2-1. This CDR3 is built from 14 residues. The CDR3 is CASSFGDSYNEQFF.

J is TRBJ2-1 and V is TRBV20-1; checking the TCRdb D call of TRBD1 is not possible without DNA. The germline V gene has CDR1 DFQATT and CDR2 SNEGSKA (reference sequence). The CDR3 sequence is 14 residues long. The CDR3 reads CSARALDSPNEQFF.

This chain joins TRBV20-1 and TRBJ2-1; TCRdb's D gene call, TRBD1, goes unchecked for lack of DNA. The CDR3 contains 14 residues. From germline, CDR1 is DFQATT and CDR2 SNEGSKA (reference sequence). The CDR3 loop reads CSASTGLSPNEQFF.

The rearrangement joins TRBV5-1 to TRBJ2-1. Germline CDR1 SGHRS, CDR2 YFSETQ. The CDR3 has 15 amino acids. The CDR3 sequence is CASSLAEGSYNEQFF.

The J gene is TRBJ2-3, the V gene TRBV4-3; TCRdb outputs TRBD1, but without DNA this stays unchecked. Germline-derived CDR1 and CDR2 are LGHNA and YSLEER. The CDR3 loop spans 17 amino acids. CDR3 protein: CASSQEVWDRGKDTQYF.

CDR3 sequence reads: CASVHLGQGAEAFF. The V and J genes are TRBV12-3 or TRBV12-4 and TRBJ1-1; TCRdb names TRBD1, which stays unverified in the absence of DNA. The CDR3 contains 14 residues.

The rearrangement uses TRBV20-1 and TRBJ1-2; the D gene TCRdb calls, TRBD1, cannot be checked with no DNA. This CDR3 comprises 15 residues. Germline-derived CDR1 and CDR2 are DFQATT and SNEGSKA (reference sequence). The CDR3 reads CSARVARRVDYGYTF.

The chain combines TRBV4-2 with TRBJ2-2; TCRdb's assignment of TRBD2 cannot be checked, as there is no DNA. Germline CDR1 is LGHNA and CDR2 is YNFKEQ. This CDR3 is 17 amino acids long. CDR3 amino acids: CASSQDGLQLNTGELFF.

The rearrangement links TRBV2 to TRBJ2-1. CDR1 and CDR2 (germline): SNHLY, FYNNEI. The CDR3 is 14 amino acids. This CDR3 reads CASGEAGSNNEQFF.

The chain is built from TRBV11-2 and TRBJ1-1. CDR3 length equals 13 residues. Germline CDR1 and CDR2: SGHAT and FQNNGV. The CDR3 sequence: CASSLTPVDEAFF.

The gene calls are TRBV15 and TRBJ2-5; TCRdb outputs TRBD1, but without DNA this stays unchecked. The germline V gene has CDR1 LNHNV and CDR2 YYDKDF (reference sequence). This CDR3 is 15 amino acids long. The CDR3 loop is CATSRGWSQGETQYF.

The chain employs TRBV7-9 and TRBJ2-1; TCRdb proposes TRBD1, but this gene call is untestable without DNA. The CDR3 has 15 residues. Germline V gives CDR1 SEHNR, CDR2 FQNEAQ (reference sequence). The CDR3 loop is CASSLGFTKQGEQFF.

This chain links TRBV24-1 with TRBJ2-5; without DNA, the TCRdb call of TRBD1 cannot be checked. The CDR3 sequence is 15 residues long. Germline V gene lookup returns CDR1 KGHDR and CDR2 SFDVKD. The CDR3 loop reads CATSDFRDSQETQYF.

The chain links TRBV6-4 to TRBJ2-2. CDR1 MRHNA and CDR2 SNTAGT come from the germline V gene. This CDR3 has 14 amino acids. CDR3 sequence reads: CASSDSMGTGELFF.

V and J are TRBV29-1 and TRBJ1-1; TCRdb lists TRBD1, though no DNA is available to test this call. The CDR3 length is 12 residues. Germline-derived CDR1 and CDR2 are SQVTM and ANQGSEA. The CDR3 sequence: CSVDATGGEAFF.

CDR3: CASSIGLDNEQFF. The V and J genes are TRBV19 and TRBJ2-1; the D gene TCRdb calls, TRBD2, cannot be checked with no DNA. The CDR3 totals 13 residues. CDR1 LNHDA and CDR2 SQIVND come from the germline V gene (reference sequence).

This chain connects TRBV12-3 or TRBV12-4 to TRBJ1-1; with no DNA, the TCRdb D assignment of TRBD1 cannot be verified. The length of the CDR3 is 14 residues. This CDR3 is CASCPGPRNTEAFF.

CDR3 region: CASSLLNFGQPQHF. The chain employs TRBV28 and TRBJ1-5. Germline V gene sequence: CDR1 MDHEN, CDR2 SYDVKM. The CDR3 loop spans 14 amino acids.

The chain uses TRBV21-1 and TRBJ2-7; TCRdb indicates TRBD2, and absent DNA this call remains unverified. TRBV21-1 is a known pseudogene. This CDR3 contains 17 residues. The CDR3 loop is CASSKHPRLAGEDEQYF.

The chain joins TRBV2 to TRBJ2-7; TCRdb returns TRBD1, unconfirmable since there is no DNA. Germline lookup yields CDR1 SNHLY and CDR2 FYNNEI. The CDR3 runs to 16 residues. The CDR3 is CASSADSTGNAYEQYF.

The V and J genes are TRBV7-9 and TRBJ2-3; the TRBD1 assignment by TCRdb is unverifiable without DNA. Germline V gene sequence: CDR1 SEHNR, CDR2 FQNEAQ (reference sequence). This CDR3 comprises 14 residues. CDR3 in amino acids: CASREDRATDTQYF. The full variable domain, rest sourced from reference TRBV7-9 and TRBJ2-3, is DTGVSQNPRHKITKRGQNVTFRCDPISEHNRLYWYRQTLGQGPEFLTYFQNEAQLEKSRLLSDRFSAERPKGSFSTLEIQRTEQGDSAMYLCASREDRATDTQYFGPGTRLTVL.